Sequencing of this T cell receptor (beta chain) was carried out in a study of T-cell reconstitution after alpha-beta-depleted transplantation in children. Using unique molecular identifiers, the investigators prepared the TCRbeta library. Each CDR3 protein is one row after TCRdb ran MiXCR on the PCR reads. The sample holds under 450,000 distinct CDR3 sequences; around 15% are singletons and the top ten take less than 30%. The clonotype was recovered from a boy in the first two years of life who had a stem cell transplant for Wiskott-Aldrich syndrome, so the T cells may come from the graft donor. The material was PBMCs, mostly from graft donor cells, obtained 360 days after TCRalphabeta/CD19-depleted stem cell transplant.

The CDR3 nucleotides read TGTGCCAGCAGTCCCCCGACTAGCGGGGCCTACAATGAGCAGTTCTTC. Translated: CASSPPTSGAYNEQFF. This chain links TRBV12-3 or TRBV12-4 with TRBJ2-1, with 11 bases aligning to TRBD2. Trimming took 5 bases from V and 2 from J; bases not matched to a gene: 5. The CDR3 extends over 16 amino acids.